This is a list of T cell receptor beta chains from one sample in a study of blood T cell repertoires in COVID-19. Method: immunoSEQ multiplex PCR; TCRdb's copy keeps in-frame clones and lacks some. The top ten clones hold more than 9% of a sample with a few hundred thousand clones, roughly 86% of them seen once. Sequencing was done on a sample of peripheral blood. These receptors all come from a woman in her twenties or thirties with COVID-19, enrolled during active disease. CDR3s include the opening cysteine and the closing phenylalanine or tryptophan. The order of the fields is CDR3 length, J gene, clone size, V gene, CDR3 protein. Clone sizes are given selectively: once, few, many, or a class where the clone is expanded.

14	TRBJ1-3	NA	TRBV30	CAWYRDRDTNTIYF
16	TRBJ1-4	NA	TRBV4-1	CASSPKVGTGSEKLFF
14	TRBJ1-2	NA	TRBV15	CATSRDRTLYGYTF
13	TRBJ2-7	NA	TRBV6-5	CASSYTQGWEQYF
13	TRBJ1-1	NA	TRBV2	CASSGEGPTEAFF
13	TRBJ2-1	NA	TRBV19	CASSIGNYNEQFF
16	TRBJ2-5	NA	TRBV5-1	CASSLGASVHQETQYF
15	TRBJ1-3	NA	TRBV6-5	CASSYGGAGRNTIYF
19	TRBJ2-6	NA	TRBV27	CASSFSGFLGLSGANVLTF
15	TRBJ1-5	NA	TRBV19	CASSIWDYSNQPQHF
12	TRBJ2-7	NA	TRBV30	CALGQGFYEQYF
14	TRBJ2-7	NA	TRBV30	CAWDTSGSSYEQYF
14	TRBJ2-2	NA	TRBV29-1	CSATGVANTGELFF
19	TRBJ2-3	NA	TRBV28	CASSTPRTGQGRAADTQYF
17	TRBJ2-2	NA	TRBV7-6	CASSLLPGQELSGELFF
17	TRBJ1-5	NA	TRBV7-8	CASSLLERGYSNQPQHF
14	TRBJ1-4	few	TRBV3-1/TRBV3-2	CASSHTGIREKLFF
14	TRBJ2-7	NA	TRBV28	CASSMGLASYEQYF
15	TRBJ1-1	NA	TRBV4-2	CASSQLTGGRTEAFF
16	TRBJ1-1	NA	TRBV18	CASSPRAGAWDTEAFF
16	TRBJ2-1	NA	TRBV7-3	CASSFTTSGPYNEQFF
15	TRBJ1-2	NA	TRBV18	CASSPPRDFNYGYTF
17	TRBJ2-3	NA	TRBV24-1	CATSDLQGGAGTDTQYF
18	TRBJ2-5	NA	TRBV28	CASSHAWREGGAYETQYF
15	TRBJ2-7	NA	TRBV28	CASSLERDPGYEQYF
14	TRBJ2-3	NA	TRBV5-1	CASRTSETSDTQYF
16	TRBJ1-5	NA	TRBV19	CASTRRRELGNQPQHF
14	TRBJ1-2	NA	TRBV7-8	CASSPTVQGSGYTF
14	TRBJ2-1	NA	TRBV5-4	CASSPGQGRNEQFF
15	TRBJ2-7	NA	TRBV7-6	CASSLGQGIIYEQYF
16	TRBJ1-4	NA	TRBV7-9	CASSLDRGIRNEKLFF
13	TRBJ1-2	NA	TRBV28	CASSFRGRGGYTF
13	TRBJ2-5	NA	TRBV11-1	CASSPDREETQYF
12	TRBJ2-7	NA	TRBV7-8	CASSASGSEQYF
11	TRBJ1-2	NA	TRBV30	CAWSEGGLDTF
17	TRBJ2-7	NA	TRBV6-2/TRBV6-3	CASSPLPSGGRVYEQYF
14	TRBJ2-7	NA	TRBV5-1	CASSLTSGSYEQYF
12	TRBJ2-7	NA	TRBV30	CAWAASPHEQYF
15	TRBJ1-1	NA	TRBV5-4	CASSLRTGMNTEAFF
16	TRBJ2-1	NA	TRBV30	CACQIRGRGPYNEQFF